These T cell receptor beta chains were read from a single sample in a study of cytomegalovirus exposure and HLA in healthy donors. TCRdb's copy holds only in-frame clones and misses some; the assay was immunoSEQ multiplex PCR. The sample includes over 200,000 clones, roughly 70% of them seen just once. The sequencing input was PBMCs. The receptors originated from a woman aged 25 to 39 in good health and CMV-seronegative. Both conserved end residues are part of each CDR3. The D gene is left open where the match is weak. Rows may omit the clone size; those that give it use once, few, many or a size class.

D: NA; J: TRBJ1-2; size: NA; V: TRBV18; DNA: TGTGCCAGCTCAAATCTGCCCCGGGAGGCTAACTATGGCTACACCTTC; CDR3: CASSNLPREANYGYTF
D: NA; J: TRBJ2-5; size: NA; V: TRBV5-1; DNA: TGCGCCAGCAGCTTTACTAGCTTGGAGACCCAGTACTTC; CDR3: CASSFTSLETQYF
D: NA; J: TRBJ2-1; size: NA; V: TRBV29-1; DNA: TGCAGCGTTGAAAAGGCTAGCCCCCATGAGCAGTTCTTC; CDR3: CSVEKASPHEQFF
D: NA; J: TRBJ2-5; size: NA; V: TRBV7-9; DNA: TGTGCCAGCAGCTTAGGGGGGCCAATGGAGACCCAGTACTTC; CDR3: CASSLGGPMETQYF
D: NA; J: TRBJ1-2; size: NA; V: TRBV29-1; DNA: TGCAGCGTTTCGGGATCTGCCTATGGCTACACCTTC; CDR3: CSVSGSAYGYTF
D: TRBD2; J: TRBJ2-4; size: NA; V: TRBV2; DNA: TGTGCCAGCAGTGGGTGGACTAGCGGGAGGGCCGGGAACATTCAGTACTTC; CDR3: CASSGWTSGRAGNIQYF
D: NA; J: TRBJ2-7; size: NA; V: TRBV5-1; DNA: TGCGCCAGCAGCAGCAACAGGGACTCCTACGAGCAGTACTTC; CDR3: CASSSNRDSYEQYF
D: NA; J: TRBJ2-1; size: NA; V: TRBV7-9; DNA: TGTGCCAGCAGCTTAGCTTTCCAGCGAGGAAGCTCCTACAATGAGCAGTTCTTC; CDR3: CASSLAFQRGSSYNEQFF
D: NA; J: TRBJ2-7; size: NA; V: TRBV30; DNA: TGTGCCTGGCAGGGAGTGAGTGCGGGGAGGCAGTACTTC; CDR3: CAWQGVSAGRQYF
D: TRBD1; J: TRBJ1-4; size: NA; V: TRBV6-6; DNA: TGTGCCAGCAGTCCCTCCCGCGACAGGGGCCCCGAAAAACTGTTTTTT; CDR3: CASSPSRDRGPEKLFF
D: NA; J: TRBJ2-2; size: NA; V: TRBV15; DNA: TGTGCCACCAGCAGCACGTCGGGAGTTCAGGCCGGGGAGCTGTTTTTT; CDR3: CATSSTSGVQAGELFF
D: NA; J: TRBJ2-7; size: NA; V: TRBV30; DNA: TGTGCCGCAAAGGACACAGACCAAAGAGGTAAAGGGGAAGGCGACTACGAGCAGTACTTC; CDR3: CAAKDTDQRGKGEGDYEQYF
D: NA; J: TRBJ1-1; size: NA; V: TRBV18; DNA: TGTGCCAGCTCACCCCAGGGAGGCGGGGGCACTGAAGCTTTCTTT; CDR3: CASSPQGGGGTEAFF
D: TRBD1; J: TRBJ2-5; size: once; V: TRBV2; DNA: TGTGCCAGCGAAGGGGACAGGGAAGGGACCCAGTACTTC; CDR3: CASEGDREGTQYF
D: TRBD1; J: TRBJ1-5; size: NA; V: TRBV19; DNA: TGTGCCAGTAACCATGCCCGGGGACAGGGGATGCAGCCCCAGCATTTT; CDR3: CASNHARGQGMQPQHF
D: TRBD1; J: TRBJ2-7; size: NA; V: TRBV19; DNA: TGTGCCAGTAGTATCGGGACAGGGGTGTTCGAGCAGTACTTC; CDR3: CASSIGTGVFEQYF
D: NA; J: TRBJ2-1; size: NA; V: TRBV25-1; DNA: TGTGCCAGCAGTGACAGGGTCTCCTACAATGAGCAGTTCTTC; CDR3: CASSDRVSYNEQFF
D: NA; J: TRBJ1-1; size: NA; V: TRBV18; DNA: TGTGCCAGCTCATCCACAACCGGGGGGGCAGGAAACACTGAAGCTTTCTTT; CDR3: CASSSTTGGAGNTEAFF
D: NA; J: TRBJ2-7; size: NA; V: TRBV2; DNA: TGTGCCAGCAGCCCCACGGACATGATCAACGAGCAGTACTTC; CDR3: CASSPTDMINEQYF
D: TRBD2; J: TRBJ2-1; size: NA; V: TRBV6-5; DNA: TGTGCCAGCAGTTACTTTAGCGGGAGCTCCTACAATGAGCAGTTCTTC; CDR3: CASSYFSGSSYNEQFF
D: NA; J: TRBJ2-7; size: NA; V: TRBV2; DNA: TGTGCCACAACTACAGGGTCTGGCGAGCAGTACTTC; CDR3: CATTTGSGEQYF
D: TRBD1; J: TRBJ1-2; size: NA; V: TRBV10-3; DNA: TGTGCCATCAGCGGCGGACAGGGGGCATATGGCTACACCTTC; CDR3: CAISGGQGAYGYTF
D: TRBD1; J: TRBJ1-1; size: NA; V: TRBV19; DNA: TGTGCCAGTAGTGTCGGACAGGGGGATTTGACGGATGAAGCTTTCTTT; CDR3: CASSVGQGDLTDEAFF
D: TRBD1; J: TRBJ1-6; size: NA; V: TRBV11-1; DNA: TGTGCCAGCAGCGCCAGGACAGGGAGTTATTCACCCCTCCACTTT; CDR3: CASSARTGSYSPLHF
D: NA; J: TRBJ2-1; size: once; V: TRBV5-4; DNA: TGTGCCAGCAGCCCGGAAGGGAGCTCCTACAATGAGCAGTTCTTC; CDR3: CASSPEGSSYNEQFF
D: NA; J: TRBJ1-1; size: NA; V: TRBV11-2; DNA: TGTGCCAGCAGCTTAGTTGGCCTTGAAGCTTTCTTT; CDR3: CASSLVGLEAFF
D: NA; J: TRBJ2-7; size: NA; V: TRBV7-9; DNA: TGTGCCAGCAGCAGGGAGAGGGACGAGCAGTACTTC; CDR3: CASSRERDEQYF
D: TRBD1; J: TRBJ2-3; size: NA; V: TRBV5-1; DNA: TGCGCCAGCCGACAGACAGGGGCTGCAGATACGCAGTATTTT; CDR3: CASRQTGAADTQYF
D: NA; J: TRBJ1-5; size: once; V: TRBV1; DNA: TGCACCAGCAGCCAAGATGAATTGGGACGGGGGGCGAATCAGCCCCAGCATTTT; CDR3: CTSSQDELGRGANQPQHF
D: NA; J: TRBJ2-7; size: NA; V: TRBV27; DNA: TGTGCCAGCAGTGACCAGGGGAACGAGCAGTACTTC; CDR3: CASSDQGNEQYF
D: TRBD2; J: TRBJ2-3; size: NA; V: TRBV5-4; DNA: TGTGCCAGCAGCTTGGCCGGGGGAGGGCCAGATACGCAGTATTTT; CDR3: CASSLAGGGPDTQYF
D: NA; J: TRBJ2-1; size: few; V: TRBV4-2; DNA: TGTGCCAGCAGCCAAGGACAGTTTAACAATGAGCAGTTCTTC; CDR3: CASSQGQFNNEQFF
D: NA; J: TRBJ1-2; size: many; V: TRBV2; DNA: TGTGCCATCCCAGTTCGCTCTCGAAACCACCCGGGCTACACCTTC; CDR3: CAIPVRSRNHPGYTF
D: TRBD2; J: TRBJ2-3; size: once; V: TRBV5-1; DNA: TGCGCCAGCAGCAAGAGCGGGGTAAAGACAGATACGCAGTATTTT; CDR3: CASSKSGVKTDTQYF
D: NA; J: TRBJ2-3; size: NA; V: TRBV10-1; DNA: TGCGCCAGCAGTGATTCCCCGTCGTGGCGCACAGATACGCAGTATTTT; CDR3: CASSDSPSWRTDTQYF
D: NA; J: TRBJ1-5; size: NA; V: TRBV6-1; DNA: TGTGCCAGCAGCGATCAGCCCCAGCATTTT; CDR3: CASSDQPQHF
D: TRBD1; J: TRBJ1-2; size: once; V: TRBV4-1; DNA: TGCGCCAGCAGCCAAGCTGGTTATTGGGACAGGGATGGCTACACCTTC; CDR3: CASSQAGYWDRDGYTF
D: NA; J: TRBJ1-1; size: few; V: TRBV6-6; DNA: TGTGCCAGCAGCGAAGGGAGGGACACTGAAGCTTTCTTT; CDR3: CASSEGRDTEAFF
D: NA; J: TRBJ2-5; size: NA; V: TRBV11-3; DNA: TGTGCCAGCAGCTCTGGGGGCCCGAAAGAGACCCAGTACTTC; CDR3: CASSSGGPKETQYF
D: NA; J: TRBJ2-1; size: few; V: TRBV23-1; DNA: TGCGCCAGCAGTCAATTTCCAGGGTCGAGGAATGAGCAGTTCTTC; CDR3: CASSQFPGSRNEQFF
D: TRBD1; J: TRBJ1-1; size: NA; V: TRBV2; DNA: TGTGCCAGCAGCTTAGGTGGGGGACAGGGGAGGACTGAAGCTTTCTTT; CDR3: CASSLGGGQGRTEAFF
D: TRBD1; J: TRBJ1-1; size: NA; V: TRBV5-1; DNA: TGCGCCAGCAGCAAGGAGCGACAGGGTCGTGAAGCTTTCTTT; CDR3: CASSKERQGREAFF
D: NA; J: TRBJ1-1; size: NA; V: TRBV7-9; DNA: TGTGCCAGCAACCTGGGTAGGGCGAGGGACACTGAAGCTTTCTTT; CDR3: CASNLGRARDTEAFF
D: TRBD1; J: TRBJ2-3; size: NA; V: TRBV11-2; DNA: TGTGCCAGCAGACATACAGGGGAAAGCACAGATACGCAGTATTTT; CDR3: CASRHTGESTDTQYF
D: TRBD2; J: TRBJ2-3; size: NA; V: TRBV6-5; DNA: TGTGCCAGCGGAGCGGGAGGCACAGATACGCAGTATTTT; CDR3: CASGAGGTDTQYF
D: TRBD2; J: TRBJ2-5; size: NA; V: TRBV7-9; DNA: TGTGCCAGCAGCTTCCAGACTAGCGGGGCTGGGGAGACCCAGTACTTC; CDR3: CASSFQTSGAGETQYF
D: TRBD2; J: TRBJ2-1; size: NA; V: TRBV19; DNA: TGTGCCAGTAGTGCACAGACTAGCGGTTACCTCAATGAGCAGTTCTTC; CDR3: CASSAQTSGYLNEQFF
D: NA; J: TRBJ2-1; size: NA; V: TRBV4-2; DNA: TGTGCCAGCAGCCAAGGAGGGACACTAGGGGACAATGAGCAGTTCTTC; CDR3: CASSQGGTLGDNEQFF
D: TRBD2; J: TRBJ2-2; size: NA; V: TRBV10-2; DNA: TGCGCCATCGGGACTAGCGGGGACACCGGGGAGCTGTTTTTT; CDR3: CAIGTSGDTGELFF
D: NA; J: TRBJ2-1; size: NA; V: TRBV7-2; DNA: TGTGCCAGCAGCCATCCGGGGTTGGGGTACAATGAGCAGTTCTTC; CDR3: CASSHPGLGYNEQFF